This is a list of T cell receptor beta chains from one sample in a study of beta chain features in type 1 diabetes. Sequencing used immunoSEQ multiplex PCR; TCRdb keeps in-frame clones, though not all of them. The sample has a few hundred thousand clones, approximately 13% seen once. The sequenced sample was naive CD4+ T cells from blood. These receptors were taken from a woman between 18 and 29 years old with type 1 diabetes. The CDR3 runs from the conserved cysteine through the conserved F or W. Each record gives: J gene, D gene, CDR3 length, V gene, clone size, CDR3 DNA, CDR3 protein. D genes are given only for firm matches. Not every row has a clone size; where given, it reads once, few, many or a size class.

J: TRBJ2-7
D: TRBD2
length: 16
V: TRBV7-9
size: few
DNA: TGTGCCAGCAGCTTAACTCCAGCGGGAGTTGGGTACGAGCAGTACTTC
CDR3: CASSLTPAGVGYEQYF

J: TRBJ2-2
D: TRBD2
length: 17
V: TRBV27
size: few
DNA: TGTGCCAGTCAATCATTAGCGGGAGGCCTGAACACCGGGGAGCTGTTTTTT
CDR3: CASQSLAGGLNTGELFF

J: TRBJ1-1
D: -
length: 15
V: TRBV10-2
size: -
DNA: TGCGCCAGCAGTGATATCAGGCGGGGCCGCACTGAAGCTTTCTTT
CDR3: CASSDIRRGRTEAFF

J: TRBJ2-1
D: TRBD2
length: 19
V: TRBV7-6
size: few
DNA: TGTGCCAGCAGGCCCGACTGGACTAGCGGGAGGCAATCCTACAATGAGCAGTTCTTC
CDR3: CASRPDWTSGRQSYNEQFF

J: TRBJ2-1
D: -
length: 13
V: TRBV5-6
size: -
DNA: TGTGCCAGCAGCTTGAGACAGGTCAATGAGCAGTTCTTC
CDR3: CASSLRQVNEQFF

J: TRBJ2-1
D: TRBD2
length: 15
V: TRBV6-5
size: few
DNA: TGTGCCAGCAGGCGTACTAGCGGGAGTTACAATGAGCAGTTCTTC
CDR3: CASRRTSGSYNEQFF

J: TRBJ2-1
D: TRBD2
length: 15
V: TRBV18
size: few
DNA: TGTGCCAGCTCACGTCTAGCGGGATCCTACAATGAGCAGTTCTTC
CDR3: CASSRLAGSYNEQFF

J: TRBJ2-2
D: -
length: 14
V: TRBV9
size: once
DNA: TGTGCCAGCAGCAAACATCACAGCACCGGGGAGCTGTTTTTT
CDR3: CASSKHHSTGELFF

J: TRBJ1-4
D: -
length: 16
V: TRBV4-3
size: -
DNA: TGCGCCAGCAGCCCCCACCCGGGGTTGGCTAATGAAAAACTGTTTTTT
CDR3: CASSPHPGLANEKLFF

J: TRBJ2-2
D: -
length: 16
V: TRBV27
size: -
DNA: TGTGCCAGCAGTTTAGCGATCGCCCAGGGTACCGGGGAGCTGTTTTTT
CDR3: CASSLAIAQGTGELFF

J: TRBJ2-7
D: TRBD1
length: 14
V: TRBV2
size: -
DNA: TGTGCCAGCAGACCCCGGGACAGCTCCTACGAGCAGTACTTC
CDR3: CASRPRDSSYEQYF

J: TRBJ1-2
D: -
length: 15
V: TRBV4-3
size: -
DNA: TGCGCCAGCAGCCAAGGAGTGAACCTAAACTATGGCTACACCTTC
CDR3: CASSQGVNLNYGYTF

J: TRBJ2-3
D: TRBD1
length: 14
V: TRBV6-6
size: few
DNA: TGTGCCAGCAGTTCGACAGGGTCAACAGATACGCAGTATTTT
CDR3: CASSSTGSTDTQYF

J: TRBJ2-5
D: -
length: 13
V: TRBV28
size: few
DNA: TGTGCCAGCAGTTCTATGCCTGCTGAGACCCAGTACTTC
CDR3: CASSSMPAETQYF

J: TRBJ2-1
D: -
length: 14
V: TRBV28
size: -
DNA: TGTGCCAGCAGTCCCCTAGTGACGCACAATGAGCAGTTCTTC
CDR3: CASSPLVTHNEQFF

J: TRBJ2-5
D: TRBD2
length: 19
V: TRBV7-2
size: few
DNA: TGTGCCAGCAGCTTAACTGTTGGGCTAGCGGGAGGGGGGCAAGAGACCCAGTACTTC
CDR3: CASSLTVGLAGGGQETQYF

J: TRBJ2-1
D: -
length: 12
V: TRBV4-1
size: few
DNA: TGCGCCAGCAGCCAAGATTTTGCACAAGAGTTCTTC
CDR3: CASSQDFAQEFF

J: TRBJ1-4
D: -
length: 14
V: TRBV9
size: few
DNA: TGTGCCAGCAGCGTAGTAGCAACTAATGAAAAACTGTTTTTT
CDR3: CASSVVATNEKLFF

J: TRBJ1-1
D: -
length: 15
V: TRBV28
size: -
DNA: TGTGCCAGCAGTTTGCACCCAGGGCGCGACACTGAAGCTTTCTTT
CDR3: CASSLHPGRDTEAFF

J: TRBJ1-1
D: -
length: 15
V: TRBV5-1
size: few
DNA: TGCGCCAGCAGCTGGGAACAGGGCCGCGACACTGAAGCTTTCTTT
CDR3: CASSWEQGRDTEAFF

J: TRBJ2-1
D: -
length: 15
V: TRBV7-9
size: -
DNA: TGTGCCAGCAGCTTAAGAAGCGTGGGGCACAATGAGCAGTTCTTC
CDR3: CASSLRSVGHNEQFF

J: TRBJ2-5
D: -
length: 16
V: TRBV19
size: few
DNA: TGTGCCAGTAGTCCAGGGCGGGGGCGGTACTGGGAGACCCAGTACTTC
CDR3: CASSPGRGRYWETQYF

J: TRBJ2-2
D: -
length: 12
V: TRBV9
size: -
DNA: TGTGCCAGCAGCCCGTTAAACGGGGAGCTGTTTTTT
CDR3: CASSPLNGELFF

J: TRBJ2-4
D: -
length: 15
V: TRBV5-6
size: few
DNA: TGTGCCAGCAGCTTGACAGGGCTAGCCAAAAACATTCAGTACTTC
CDR3: CASSLTGLAKNIQYF

J: TRBJ2-5
D: TRBD2
length: 15
V: TRBV7-2
size: few
DNA: TGTGCCAGCAGCTTAGACGGCGGGAGTTGGGAGACCCAGTACTTC
CDR3: CASSLDGGSWETQYF

J: TRBJ2-1
D: -
length: 16
V: TRBV9
size: -
DNA: TGTGCCAGCAGCGCAACTAGAGTGAGGAGTGGTAATGAGCAGTTCTTC
CDR3: CASSATRVRSGNEQFF

J: TRBJ2-7
D: -
length: 14
V: TRBV28
size: few
DNA: TGTGCCAGCAGTTCCCCGGGAACCCCCTACGAGCAGTACTTC
CDR3: CASSSPGTPYEQYF

J: TRBJ2-2
D: -
length: 14
V: TRBV5-1
size: -
DNA: TGCGCCAGCAGCTTCCAGGGTTACACCGGGGAGCTGTTTTTT
CDR3: CASSFQGYTGELFF

J: TRBJ2-5
D: TRBD2
length: 16
V: TRBV5-1
size: few
DNA: TGCGCCAGCAGCCCGTCGACTAGCGGGAGTTCGGGGACCCAGTACTTC
CDR3: CASSPSTSGSSGTQYF

J: TRBJ2-3
D: TRBD2
length: 16
V: TRBV2
size: -
DNA: TGTGCCAGCAGTGGATCTAGCGGAAGTAGGACAGATACGCAGTATTTT
CDR3: CASSGSSGSRTDTQYF

J: TRBJ2-1
D: -
length: 15
V: TRBV7-3
size: few
DNA: TGTGCCAGCAGCGGCCGGGACACCGGGTACAATGAGCAGTTCTTC
CDR3: CASSGRDTGYNEQFF

J: TRBJ1-1
D: -
length: 14
V: TRBV15
size: -
DNA: TGTGCCACCGAAATGGACCCCGGGGGAACTGAAGCTTTCTTT
CDR3: CATEMDPGGTEAFF

J: TRBJ2-1
D: TRBD2
length: 15
V: TRBV28
size: few
DNA: TGTGCCAGCAGTTCCCCTAGCGGGGGGCCGAATGAGCAGTTCTTC
CDR3: CASSSPSGGPNEQFF

J: TRBJ2-1
D: -
length: 14
V: TRBV5-1
size: -
DNA: TGCGCCAGCAGCTTGGGGCAGGGAAATGCTGAGCAGTTCTTC
CDR3: CASSLGQGNAEQFF

J: TRBJ2-1
D: TRBD2
length: 16
V: TRBV28
size: few
DNA: TGTGCCAGCTCCTCTTCAGAGGCGGGAGGGCCAAATGAGCAGTTCTTC
CDR3: CASSSSEAGGPNEQFF

J: TRBJ1-1
D: -
length: 14
V: TRBV7-9
size: few
DNA: TGTGCCACCCGGCGGGAGGCGGGGAGCACTGAAGCTTTCTTT
CDR3: CATRREAGSTEAFF

J: TRBJ2-1
D: -
length: 11
V: TRBV20-1
size: many
DNA: TGCAGTGCACCCGGTTGGAATGAGCAGTTCTTC
CDR3: CSAPGWNEQFF

J: TRBJ2-6
D: -
length: 15
V: TRBV5-4
size: few
DNA: TGTGCCAGCAGCTTGGGTAGTTCTGGGGCCAACGTCCTGACTTTC
CDR3: CASSLGSSGANVLTF

J: TRBJ2-1
D: TRBD2
length: 15
V: TRBV4-1
size: -
DNA: TGCGCCAGCAGCCAACTAGCGGGAGGTTACAATGAGCAGTTCTTC
CDR3: CASSQLAGGYNEQFF

J: TRBJ2-5
D: TRBD1
length: 16
V: TRBV5-5
size: -
DNA: TGTGCCAGCAGCAGGGGACAGGGTTTCGTACAAGAGACCCAGTACTTC
CDR3: CASSRGQGFVQETQYF

J: TRBJ2-1
D: TRBD2
length: 13
V: TRBV27
size: few
DNA: TGTGCCAGCCGATTAGCGGGAATGAATGAGCAGTTCTTC
CDR3: CASRLAGMNEQFF

J: TRBJ2-3
D: -
length: 14
V: TRBV18
size: -
DNA: TGTGCCAGCTCACCAATCGCGGGAACAGATACGCAGTATTTT
CDR3: CASSPIAGTDTQYF

J: TRBJ2-5
D: TRBD2
length: 15
V: TRBV7-9
size: few
DNA: TGTGCCAGCAGCCGCCGACTAGCGGATCAAGAGACCCAGTACTTC
CDR3: CASSRRLADQETQYF

J: TRBJ2-3
D: TRBD2
length: 18
V: TRBV4-2
size: -
DNA: TGTGCCAGCAGCCAAGATGTCGGGACTAGCGGGAACACAGATACGCAGTATTTT
CDR3: CASSQDVGTSGNTDTQYF